This T cell receptor beta chain was recorded in a study of shared clonotypes between healthy human individuals. Here immunoSEQ multiplex PCR was the method, and the copy in TCRdb shows in-frame clones only, minus some. The sample lists millions of clones, less than 95% occurring once. This clone was recorded only once. CD8 cells regarded as naive lacked CD45RO, were positively chosen for CCR7, and omitted terminally differentiated effector memory CD45RA+ cells. V shed 4 bases, J shed 5 bases, and the junction held 13 bases outside the gene matches. Germline-derived CDR1 and CDR2 are MNHEY and SMNVEV (reference sequence). There are 18 residues in the CDR3.

This chain links TRBV27 with TRBJ2-7; 14 positions match TRBD2. Sequencing input: naive CD8+ T cells sorted from blood. The source is a man in his late teens or twenties in good health. This CDR3 reads CASSSSGLAGGYGHEQYF. The CDR3 bases are TGTGCCAGCAGTTCCTCTGGACTAGCGGGGGGCTACGGCCACGAGCAGTACTTC.